These 23 T cell receptor beta chains were sequenced from one sample in a study of Graves' ophthalmopathy and Graves' hyperthyroidism. For repertoire sequencing, the TCR beta CDR3 regions were amplified from RNA transcripts. First-round RT-PCR with HTBI primers preceded a second-round multiplex PCR. From the multiplex PCR reads, TCRdb called clonotypes with MiXCR, one entry per CDR3 protein. The data contain over 500,000 distinct CDR3 sequences, 22% of them singletons. The specimen was peripheral blood. The receptors here all came from a woman aged 18-29 years with stable Graves' hyperthyroidism. Some clones in this sample may be carry-over from other donors' samples.

The chain uses TRBV6-5 and TRBJ1-3, with TRBD1 as a possible D gene (5 bases). The V end was cut by 2 bases, the J end by 0 bases, with 11 bases between. CDR1 is MNHEY and CDR2 is SVGAGI in the germline V gene. The CDR3 covers 16 residues. CDR3 sequence (DNA): TGTGCCAGCAGTTACAGGGGACCGCTCTCTGGAAACACCATATATTTT. It codes for CASSYRGPLSGNTIYF.

Many counts were recorded for this clonotype. This rearrangement joins TRBV6-1 to TRBJ1-3; D remains ambiguous. V lost 0 bases, J lost 4 bases, and 13 bases lay in between. The length of the CDR3 is 16 residues. Germline values: CDR1 MNHNS, CDR2 SASEGT. CDR3 coding DNA: TGTGCCAGCAGTGAAGCGCTTTGGGTAATCGGAAACACCATATATTTT. Protein: CASSEALWVIGNTIYF.

This sequence joins TRBV6-5 and TRBJ2-7, with 10 positions matching TRBD2. Germline assignment: CDR1 MNHEY and CDR2 SVGAGI. CDR3 size: 15 residues. The V segment lost 5 bases and the J segment 2 bases; nucleotides outside the gene matches: 6. CDR3 sequence: CASSLLAGSTYEQYF. CDR3 bases: TGTGCCAGCAGTCTACTAGCGGGGTCAACCTACGAGCAGTACTTC.

Ten or more counts support this clonotype. The rearrangement joins TRBV7-8 to TRBJ2-7; D might be TRBD2 (6 bases). Looked up from germline, CDR1 is SGHVS and CDR2 is FQNEAQ. There are 16 residues in the CDR3. The germline V and J ends were trimmed by 5 bases and 0 bases, with 17 bases remaining between them. CDR3 in amino acids: CASSKLLAASSYEQYF. The DNA of the CDR3 is TGTGCCAGCAGCAAGCTACTAGCCGCGAGCTCCTACGAGCAGTACTTC. Full variable domain (outside the CDR3, taken from reference TRBV7-8 and TRBJ2-7): GAGVSQSPRYKVAKRGQDVALRCDPISGHVSLFWYQQALGQGPEFLTYFQNEAQLDKSGLPSDRFFAERPEGSVSTLKIQRTQQEDSAVYLCASSKLLAASSYEQYFGPGTRLTVT.

This clonotype was picked up many times. This sequence joins TRBV6-5 and TRBJ1-5; 7 nucleotides line up with TRBD1. Germline lookup yields CDR1 MNHEY and CDR2 SVGAGI. CDR3 length: 16 residues. The V segment lost 4 bases and the J segment 5 bases; nucleotides outside the gene matches: 11. In nucleotides, the CDR3 is TGTGCCAGCAGTTCAATTAGACAGGGCGTGCATCAGCCCCAGCATTTT. It codes for CASSSIRQGVHQPQHF.

This clonotype appeared a single time. This chain links TRBV2 with TRBJ2-7; a possible D gene is TRBD1 (6 bases). The CDR3 extends over 13 amino acids. Germline V CDR1 and CDR2: SNHLY, FYNNEI. Trimming removed 4 bases from V and 6 bases from J, with 13 bases in between. Here the CDR3 reads CASSGDRFREQYF. CDR3 bases: TGTGCCAGCAGTGGTGACAGGTTTCGCGAGCAGTACTTC.

This clonotype was found a few times. The CDR3 loop reads CASSWDRGPSPLHF. CDR3 DNA: TGCGCCAGCAGCTGGGACAGGGGGCCTTCACCCCTCCACTTT. V is TRBV5-1 and J is TRBJ1-6; 12 bases match TRBD1. This CDR3 is 14 amino acids long. J was trimmed by 9 bases and V by 3 bases; bases with no gene match: 1. Germline CDR1 SGHRS, CDR2 YFSETQ.

The chain carries TRBV5-1 and TRBJ2-3; TRBD2 matches at 10 bases. The CDR3 runs to 14 residues. J gave up 4 bases and V 4 bases, and 3 bases lay outside the gene matches. Germline lookup yields CDR1 SGHRS and CDR2 YFSETQ. CDR3 coding DNA: TGCGCCAGCAGCCCTAGCGGGAGCTCAGATACGCAGTATTTT. It specifies CASSPSGSSDTQYF.

At least ten counts were recorded for this clonotype. This chain links TRBV28 with TRBJ1-1, with 8 bases aligning to TRBD1. The CDR3 has 16 amino acids. V lost 4 bases and J lost 10; bases outside the gene matches: 17. Germline V gene sequence: CDR1 MDHEN, CDR2 SYDVKM. The CDR3 nucleotides read TGTGCCAGCAGTTCACTCTTTAAGGGCGGCAGGGGGCTAGCTTTCTTT. This encodes CASSSLFKGGRGLAFF.

This clonotype was seen a handful of times. The chain recombines TRBV7-9 with TRBJ2-5; D gene ambiguous. The germline V and J ends were trimmed by 1 base and 5 bases, with 5 bases remaining between them. The CDR3 sequence is 12 residues long. Germline loops: CDR1 SEHNR, CDR2 FQNEAQ (reference sequence). The CDR3 DNA sequence: TGTGCCAGCAGCTTAGTACATGAGACCCAGTACTTC. Translating it yields CASSLVHETQYF. Drawing the rest from reference TRBV7-9 and TRBJ2-5, the complete variable domain is DTGVSQNPRHKITKRGQNVTFRCDPISEHNRLYWYRQTLGQGPEFLTYFQNEAQLEKSRLLSDRFSAERPKGSFSTLEIQRTEQGDSAMYLCASSLVHETQYFGPGTRLLVL.

This sequence joins TRBV18 and TRBJ1-1; no clear D gene. The V end was cut by 6 bases, the J end by 1 base, with 15 bases between. The germline V gene has CDR1 KGHSH and CDR2 LQKENI. The CDR3 extends over 15 amino acids. CDR3 DNA: TGTGCCAGCTCCCAAAACGGGGTAGGGAACACTGAAGCTTTCTTT. Translated: CASSQNGVGNTEAFF.

This clonotype was recorded many times. The CDR3 DNA is TGTGCCAGCAGCCCCTCCCCAGGGGGTACTGAAGCTTTCTTT. Translated, it gives CASSPSPGGTEAFF. This chain links TRBV12-3 or TRBV12-4 with TRBJ1-1, with 7 nucleotides matching TRBD1. J was trimmed by 5 bases and V by 6 bases; bases with no gene match: 9. This CDR3 has 14 residues.

The genes are TRBV7-9 and TRBJ1-1; D unresolved. Germline CDR1 SEHNR, CDR2 FQNEAQ (reference sequence). The V end was cut by 5 bases, the J end by 11 bases, with 12 bases between. This CDR3 has 11 residues. DNA of the CDR3: TGTGCCAGCAGCGTTTTTGGGAGGGCTTTCTTT. Protein product: CASSVFGRAFF.

This clonotype was seen many times. The chain has TRBV5-1 and TRBJ1-1; tentative D call: TRBD1 (5 bases). This CDR3 has 14 amino acids. The V end lost 0 bases, the J end lost 7 bases, and 13 bases lay between the germline ends. The V gene's germline CDR1 is SGHRS and CDR2 YFSETQ. The CDR3: CASSLAGTLVEAFF. The CDR3 bases are TGCGCCAGCAGCTTGGCTGGGACCCTAGTTGAAGCTTTCTTT.

In this sample, this clonotype turned up many times. The genes are TRBV20-1 and TRBJ1-2; possible D gene TRBD1, 5 bases. Germline V CDR1 and CDR2: DFQATT, SNEGSKA (reference sequence). This CDR3 comprises 16 residues. V was cut by 6 bases and J by 4 bases, with 24 bases left in between. CDR3 in amino acids: CSARGAGSDRIYGYTF. In DNA form, the CDR3 reads TGCAGTGCCCGAGGGGCCGGGAGCGACCGAATCTATGGCTACACCTTC.

This chain uses TRBV2 with TRBJ2-5, with TRBD1 matching over 7 bases. CDR3 size: 14 residues. J lost 1 base, V lost 6 bases, and 5 bases had no gene match. Germline V lookup: CDR1 SNHLY, CDR2 FYNNEI. CDR3 coding DNA: TGTGCCAGCAGAATCGACAGGGTCCAAGAGACCCAGTACTTC. Amino acid sequence: CASRIDRVQETQYF.

This clonotype was detected many times. The CDR3 DNA reads TGTGCCACCAGCAGAGAGTCGGGATCCTATGGCTACACCTTC. Its protein is CATSRESGSYGYTF. The genes are TRBV15 and TRBJ1-2; the D is unclear. Germline CDR1 LNHNV, CDR2 YYDKDF (reference sequence). V gave up 0 bases and J gave up 4 bases, with 9 bases separating them. This CDR3 comprises 14 residues.

This clonotype was counted a few times. The rearrangement links TRBV3-1 to TRBJ2-6; 10 bases fit TRBD2. There are 18 residues in the CDR3. Germline V gene lookup returns CDR1 LGHDT and CDR2 YNNKEL (reference sequence). V trimming: 2 bases; J trimming: 4 bases; junction bases outside the gene matches: 8. This CDR3 reads CASSQRGSGRLGANVLTF. The CDR3 DNA follows: TGTGCCAGCAGCCAACGAGGTAGCGGGAGGTTAGGGGCCAACGTCCTGACTTTC.

The J gene is TRBJ1-1, the V gene TRBV6-4; D unclear. The CDR3 consists of 14 residues. Looked up from germline, CDR1 is MRHNA and CDR2 is SNTAGT. V gave up 5 bases and J gave up 1 base, with 11 bases separating them. The CDR3 loop is CASSRDSRNTEAFF. For the CDR3, the DNA is TGTGCCAGCAGTCGAGATTCCCGGAACACTGAAGCTTTCTTT.

This clonotype was observed many times. The rearrangement uses TRBV24-1 and TRBJ2-4; D ambiguous. CDR3 length: 14 residues. With 3 bases removed from V and 7 bases from J, the gap between germline ends came to 12 bases. Per the germline V gene, CDR1 is KGHDR and CDR2 is SFDVKD. Written as DNA, the CDR3 is TGTGCCACCAGTGATCCGAGGTTTGGGAACATTCAGTACTTC. It codes for CATSDPRFGNIQYF.

Ten or more counts support this clonotype. The chain employs TRBV10-3 and TRBJ2-7; 7 bases fit TRBD2. This CDR3 spans 13 amino acids. After removal of 4 bases from V and 5 bases from J, the junction contained 5 bases not matched to a gene. CDR1 is ENHRY and CDR2 is SYGVKD in the germline V gene. The CDR3 loop reads CAISGWGGNEQYF. In DNA, the CDR3 is TGTGCCATCAGTGGATGGGGAGGGAACGAGCAGTACTTC.

This clonotype turned up a few times. V usage is TRBV4-1 and J usage is TRBJ1-1, with D tentatively TRBD1 (6 bases). CDR1 and CDR2 from the germline V gene are MGHRA and YSYEKL. This CDR3 region has 15 residues. V was trimmed by 1 base and J by 1 base, leaving 10 bases between them. CDR3 sequence reads: CASSQATDRNTEAFF. As DNA, the CDR3 is TGCGCCAGCAGCCAAGCTACGGACAGGAACACTGAAGCTTTCTTT.

V and J are TRBV12-3 or TRBV12-4 and TRBJ1-1; no firm D call. The CDR3 loop spans 13 amino acids. The ends were cut back, 5 bases at V and 5 bases at J, with 12 bases in the middle. The chain's CDR3 is CASSPFEFTEAFF. The CDR3 coding sequence is TGTGCCAGCAGTCCCTTCGAATTTACTGAAGCTTTCTTT.